This TCR beta chain was retrieved from a study of CD8 T cells in ankylosing spondylitis. Study results and limitations: Eight highly homologous variants made up a TCR beta motif, and this motif appeared characteristic of ankylosing spondylitis blood. Matched ankylosing spondylitis synovial fluid reportedly showed significant enrichment of disease-linked clones.

In regard to this clonotype: Its antigen is as yet unknown.

By quantitative 5'-RACE with molecular barcodes, the TCR beta libraries were made. One entry per CDR3 protein, called by TCRdb with MiXCR from the 5' RACE reads. The sample consists of roughly 700,000 distinct CDR3 sequences, 15% to 20% of them appearing once. V was clipped by 5 bases and J by 4 bases, with 18 bases between them. The CDR3 covers 16 residues. Germline V gene data show CDR1 as MNHEY and CDR2 as SVGAGI. V usage is TRBV6-5 and J usage is TRBJ1-3; D remains ambiguous. Material for sequencing was blood, either unsorted or a sorted T cell fraction (not recorded which). The TCR comes from a male donor with ankylosing spondylitis. CDR3 bases: TGTGCCAGCAGTCCCCGGGAACGTTTCGCCGGAAACACCATATATTTT. Amino acids: CASSPRERFAGNTIYF.